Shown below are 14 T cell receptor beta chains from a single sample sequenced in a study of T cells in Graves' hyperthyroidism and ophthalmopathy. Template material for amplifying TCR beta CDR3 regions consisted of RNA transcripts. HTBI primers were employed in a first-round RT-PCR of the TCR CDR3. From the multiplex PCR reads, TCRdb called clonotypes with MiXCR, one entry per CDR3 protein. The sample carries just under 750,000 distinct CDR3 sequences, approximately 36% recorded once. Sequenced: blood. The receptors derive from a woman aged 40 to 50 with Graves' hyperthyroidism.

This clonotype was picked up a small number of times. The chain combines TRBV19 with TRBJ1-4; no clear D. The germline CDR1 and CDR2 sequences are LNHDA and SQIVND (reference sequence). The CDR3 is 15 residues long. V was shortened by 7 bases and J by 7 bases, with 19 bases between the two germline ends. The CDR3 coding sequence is TGTGCCAGTAATTACGGACTGCTTCGTCGTGAAAAACTGTTTTTT. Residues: CASNYGLLRREKLFF. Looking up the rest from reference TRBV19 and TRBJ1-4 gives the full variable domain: DGGITQSPKYLFRKEGQNVTLSCEQNLNHDAMYWYRQDPGQGLRLIYYSQIVNDFQKGDIAEGYSVSREKKESFPLTVTSAQKNPTAFYLCASNYGLLRREKLFFGSGTQLSVL.

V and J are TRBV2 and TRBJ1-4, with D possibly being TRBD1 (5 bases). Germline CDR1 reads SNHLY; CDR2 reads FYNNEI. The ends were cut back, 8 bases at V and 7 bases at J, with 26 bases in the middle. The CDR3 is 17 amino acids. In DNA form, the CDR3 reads TGTGCCAGCCAAAGTGGGACCTTGGGTAGACTTGGTGAAAAACTGTTTTTT. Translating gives CASQSGTLGRLGEKLFF.

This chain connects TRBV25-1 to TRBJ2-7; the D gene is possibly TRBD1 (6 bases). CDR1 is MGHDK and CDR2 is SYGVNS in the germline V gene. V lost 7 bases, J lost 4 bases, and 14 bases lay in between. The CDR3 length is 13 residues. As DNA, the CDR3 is TGTGCCAGCATTCCAACAGGGCAGTACGAGCAGTACTTC. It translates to CASIPTGQYEQYF.

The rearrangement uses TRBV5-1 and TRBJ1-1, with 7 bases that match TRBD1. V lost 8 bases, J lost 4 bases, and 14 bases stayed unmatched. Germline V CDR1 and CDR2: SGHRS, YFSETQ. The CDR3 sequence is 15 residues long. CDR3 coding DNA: TGCGCCAGTTACCGAGGGGGGACAGACCTCACTGAAGCTTTCTTT. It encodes CASYRGGTDLTEAFF.

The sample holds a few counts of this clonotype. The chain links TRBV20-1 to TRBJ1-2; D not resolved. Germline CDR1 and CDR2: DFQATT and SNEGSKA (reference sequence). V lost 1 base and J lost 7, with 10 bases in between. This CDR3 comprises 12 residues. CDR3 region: CSARGYPGGYTF. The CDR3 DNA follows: TGCAGTGCTAGAGGATATCCGGGTGGCTACACCTTC.

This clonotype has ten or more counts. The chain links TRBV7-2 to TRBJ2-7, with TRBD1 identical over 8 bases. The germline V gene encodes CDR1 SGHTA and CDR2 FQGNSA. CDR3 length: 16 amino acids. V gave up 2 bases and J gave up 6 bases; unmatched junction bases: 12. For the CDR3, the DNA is TGTGCCAGCAGCTTAACGACAGGGGCATCCAAAGGCGAGCAGTACTTC. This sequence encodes CASSLTTGASKGEQYF.

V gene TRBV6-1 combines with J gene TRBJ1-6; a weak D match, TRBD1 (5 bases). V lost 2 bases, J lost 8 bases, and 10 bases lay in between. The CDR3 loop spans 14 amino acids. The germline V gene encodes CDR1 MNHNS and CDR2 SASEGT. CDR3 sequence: CASSEIRGYSPLHF. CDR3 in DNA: TGTGCCAGCAGTGAAATTAGGGGTTATTCACCCCTCCACTTT.

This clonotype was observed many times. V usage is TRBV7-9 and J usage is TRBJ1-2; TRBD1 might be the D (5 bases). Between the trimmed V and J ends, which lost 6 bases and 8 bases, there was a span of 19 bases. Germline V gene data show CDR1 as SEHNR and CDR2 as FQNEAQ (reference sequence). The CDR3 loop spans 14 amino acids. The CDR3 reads CASSSQGGFDGYTF. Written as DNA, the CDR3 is TGTGCCAGCAGTTCTCAGGGTGGGTTCGACGGCTACACCTTC.

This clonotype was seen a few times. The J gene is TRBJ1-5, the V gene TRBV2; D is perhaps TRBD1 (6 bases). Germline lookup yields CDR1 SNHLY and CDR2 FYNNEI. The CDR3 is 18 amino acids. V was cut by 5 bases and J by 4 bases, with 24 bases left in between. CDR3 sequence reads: CASSYSSWGRGANQPQHF. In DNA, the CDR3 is TGTGCCAGCAGTTACTCGAGTTGGGGTCGGGGGGCGAATCAGCCCCAGCATTTT. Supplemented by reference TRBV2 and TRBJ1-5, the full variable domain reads EPEVTQTPSHQVTQMGQEVILRCVPISNHLYFYWYRQILGQKVEFLVSFYNNEISEKSEIFDDQFSVERPDGSNFTLKIRSTKLEDSAMYFCASSYSSWGRGANQPQHFGDGTRLSIL.

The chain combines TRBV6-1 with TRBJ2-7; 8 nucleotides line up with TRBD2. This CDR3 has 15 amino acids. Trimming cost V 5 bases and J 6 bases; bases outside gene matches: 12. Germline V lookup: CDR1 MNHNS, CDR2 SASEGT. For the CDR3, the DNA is TGTGCCAGCAGTCCCGGGACTAGTCCCGCTGGCGAGCAGTACTTC. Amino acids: CASSPGTSPAGEQYF.

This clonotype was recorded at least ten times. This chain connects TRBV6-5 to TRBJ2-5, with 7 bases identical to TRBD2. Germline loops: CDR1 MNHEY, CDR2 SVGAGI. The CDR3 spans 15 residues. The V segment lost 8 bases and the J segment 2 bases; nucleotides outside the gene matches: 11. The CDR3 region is CASWRPSGLQETQYF. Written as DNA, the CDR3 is TGTGCCAGCTGGCGGCCTAGCGGACTACAAGAGACCCAGTACTTC.

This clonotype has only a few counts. The CDR3 region has the DNA TGTGCCAGCAGTACCTCGAACAGGGGGCGGAATCAGCCCCAGCATTTT. Residues: CASSTSNRGRNQPQHF. The chain is built from TRBV6-5 and TRBJ1-5, with 9 nucleotides matching TRBD1. V dropped 5 bases and J dropped 4; count of bases not matched to a gene: 9. This CDR3 has 16 amino acids. Looked up from germline, CDR1 is MNHEY and CDR2 is SVGAGI.

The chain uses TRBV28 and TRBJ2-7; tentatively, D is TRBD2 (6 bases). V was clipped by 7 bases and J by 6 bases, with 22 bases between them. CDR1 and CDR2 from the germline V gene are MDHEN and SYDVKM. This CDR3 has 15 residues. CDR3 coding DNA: TGTGCCAGCACCCTGGAGGGGACCAGGTCTGTCGAGCAGTACTTC. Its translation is CASTLEGTRSVEQYF.

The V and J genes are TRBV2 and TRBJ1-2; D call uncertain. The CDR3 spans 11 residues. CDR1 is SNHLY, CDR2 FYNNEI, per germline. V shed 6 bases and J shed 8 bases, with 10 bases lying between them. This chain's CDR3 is CASSVDSGYTF. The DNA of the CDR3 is TGTGCCAGCAGCGTAGATAGCGGCTACACCTTC. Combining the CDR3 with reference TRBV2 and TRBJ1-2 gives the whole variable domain EPEVTQTPSHQVTQMGQEVILRCVPISNHLYFYWYRQILGQKVEFLVSFYNNEISEKSEIFDDQFSVERPDGSNFTLKIRSTKLEDSAMYFCASSVDSGYTFGSGTRLTVV.